The clone carrying this T cell receptor beta chain was seen a handful of times. Possible read error: a much larger clone is one base away. Patients aged 18 to 65 had newly diagnosed hyperthyroidism that had lasted under 2 months. Diagnostic assessment was based on clinical symptoms, serum thyroxine and TRAb, thyroid ultrasound and orbital computed tomography. Per the germline V gene, CDR1 is ENHRY and CDR2 is SYGVKD. This CDR3 is 16 amino acids long. The J segment lost 4 bases and the V segment lost 3 bases, leaving 9 bases of the junction unmatched. The sample comes from a study of T cells in Graves' hyperthyroidism and ophthalmopathy. RNA transcripts gave rise to amplified TCR beta CDR3 regions. Initially, a first-round RT-PCR of the TCR CDR3 employed the HTBI primer set. Each CDR3 protein gets one entry after TCRdb re-called the multiplex PCR reads with MiXCR. Seen here are 700,000 to 850,000 distinct CDR3 sequences, roughly 32% observed once, and the top ten hold more than 25%.

This chain links TRBV10-3 with TRBJ2-7, with TRBD1 matching 10 bases. This clonotype was obtained from a woman aged 40-49 years with Graves' hyperthyroidism. The sample taken for sequencing was blood. The CDR3 sequence: CAISDLRDRGPYEQYF. CDR3 coding DNA: TGTGCCATCAGTGACCTCCGGGACAGGGGACCATACGAGCAGTACTTC.